Presented here are 2 T cell receptor beta chains from one specimen sequenced in a study of cytomegalovirus exposure and HLA in healthy donors. It was with 60 Vbeta and 13 Jbeta primers that the PCR ran. TCRdb's table, derived via immunoSEQ multiplex PCR, lists solely in-frame clones and lacks some. The repertoire has around 110,000 clones, approximately 79% of them found once; the top ten carry 2.1%. The specimen was PBMCs. Receptors were obtained from a young man in good health and CMV-seronegative.

The V call is TRBV30, the J call TRBJ2-3, with 8 bases matching TRBD2. This CDR3 has 15 amino acids. Looked up from germline, CDR1 is GTSNPN and CDR2 is SVGIG (reference sequence). Trimming removed 0 bases from V and 5 bases from J; junction bases left unmatched: 7. The CDR3 loop reads CAWSVLGGAVDTQYF. The DNA for the CDR3 is TGTGCCTGGAGTGTACTCGGGGGGGCTGTAGATACGCAGTATTTT.

This clone was seen more than once but under ten times. The rearrangement uses TRBV29-1 and TRBJ2-1; 7 bases fit TRBD1. Germline CDR1 reads SQVTM; CDR2 reads ANQGSEA. The CDR3 loop spans 16 amino acids. Germline trimming cut 6 bases from V and 1 base from J; bases unmatched to any gene: 12. The CDR3 DNA reads as TGCAGCGTCACCCCAGGACAGGCCTTATCCTACAATGAGCAGTTCTTC. Residues: CSVTPGQALSYNEQFF.